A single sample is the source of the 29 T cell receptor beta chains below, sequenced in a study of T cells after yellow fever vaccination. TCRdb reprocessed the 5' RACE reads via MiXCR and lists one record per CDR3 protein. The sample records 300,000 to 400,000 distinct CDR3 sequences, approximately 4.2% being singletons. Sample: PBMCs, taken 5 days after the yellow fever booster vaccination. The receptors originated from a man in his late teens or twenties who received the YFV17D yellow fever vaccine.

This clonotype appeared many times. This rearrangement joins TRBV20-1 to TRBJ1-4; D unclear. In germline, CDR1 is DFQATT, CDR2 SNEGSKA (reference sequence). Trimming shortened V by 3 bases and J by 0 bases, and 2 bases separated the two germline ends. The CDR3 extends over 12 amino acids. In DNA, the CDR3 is TGCAGTGCTAGTGCAACTAATGAAAAACTGTTTTTT. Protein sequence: CSASATNEKLFF.

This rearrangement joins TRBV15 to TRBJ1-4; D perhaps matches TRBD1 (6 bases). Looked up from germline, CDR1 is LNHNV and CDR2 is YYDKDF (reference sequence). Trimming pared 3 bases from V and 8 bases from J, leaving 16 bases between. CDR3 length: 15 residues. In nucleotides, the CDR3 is TGTGCCACCAGCAGCCATGGGGGTACAGGGGAAAAACTGTTTTTT. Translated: CATSSHGGTGEKLFF.

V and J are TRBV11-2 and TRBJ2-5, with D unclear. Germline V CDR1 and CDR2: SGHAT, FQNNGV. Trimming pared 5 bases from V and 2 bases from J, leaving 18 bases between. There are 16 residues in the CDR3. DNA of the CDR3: TGTGCCAGCAGCCTCCTAATAGTGGGGTGGCAAGAGACCCAGTACTTC. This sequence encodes CASSLLIVGWQETQYF.

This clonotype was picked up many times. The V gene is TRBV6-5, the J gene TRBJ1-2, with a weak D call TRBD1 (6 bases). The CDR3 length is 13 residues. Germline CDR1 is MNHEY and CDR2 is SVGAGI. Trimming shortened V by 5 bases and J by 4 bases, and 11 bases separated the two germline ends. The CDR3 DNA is TGTGCCAGCAGTCCCACAGGGAGCTATGGCTACACCTTC. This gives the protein CASSPTGSYGYTF.

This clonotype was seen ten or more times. CDR3 region: CASSRTMGDYEQYV. CDR3 in DNA: TGCGCCAGCAGCCGGACCATGGGGGACTACGAGCAGTACGTC. This chain uses TRBV4-1 with TRBJ2-7, with D perhaps given as TRBD1 or TRBD2 (5 bases each). This CDR3 spans 14 amino acids. Germline lookup yields CDR1 MGHRA and CDR2 YSYEKL. The V gene lost 4 bases and the J gene lost 3 bases, with 13 bases spanning the gap.

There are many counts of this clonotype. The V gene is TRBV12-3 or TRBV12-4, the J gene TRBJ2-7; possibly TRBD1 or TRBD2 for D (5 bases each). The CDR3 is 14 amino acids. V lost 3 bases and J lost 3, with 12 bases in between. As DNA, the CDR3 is TGTGCCAGCAGTTTGGGGCAACTAGGCTACGAGCAGTACTTC. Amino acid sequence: CASSLGQLGYEQYF.

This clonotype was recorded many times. Here the CDR3 reads CASSFAGTEQFF. The CDR3 bases are TGTGCCAGCAGCTTTGCCGGGACAGAGCAGTTCTTC. The J gene is TRBJ2-1, the V gene TRBV7-3, with a weak D call TRBD1 (6 bases). The CDR3 length is 12 residues. V lost 3 bases and J lost 10, with 10 bases in between. Germline V CDR1 and CDR2: SGHTA, FQGTGA.

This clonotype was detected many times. Written as DNA, the CDR3 is TGCAGCGCCCTGACAGGCCGCCGGGAGACCCAGTACTTC. It yields the protein CSALTGRRETQYF. V gene TRBV29-1 combines with J gene TRBJ2-5; perhaps TRBD1 as D (6 bases). The V gene lost 7 bases and the J gene lost 5 bases, with 17 bases spanning the gap. CDR3 length: 13 amino acids. Germline V lookup: CDR1 SQVTM, CDR2 ANQGSEA.

In DNA, the CDR3 is TGCAGTGCACCCGGGAGCTCGGAAGCTTTCTTT. This sequence encodes CSAPGSSEAFF. The rearrangement links TRBV20-1 to TRBJ1-1; D gene uncertain. CDR1 is DFQATT and CDR2 is SNEGSKA in the germline V gene (reference sequence). The CDR3 is made up of 11 amino acids. V lost 6 bases and J 8 bases, leaving 13 bases between the germline ends.

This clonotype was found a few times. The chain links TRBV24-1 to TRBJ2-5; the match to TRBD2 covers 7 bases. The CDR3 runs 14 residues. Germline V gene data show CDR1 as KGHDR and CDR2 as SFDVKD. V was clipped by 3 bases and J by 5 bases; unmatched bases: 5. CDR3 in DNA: TGTGCCACCAGTGATGGGGGGGGTTCGGAGACCCAGTACTTC. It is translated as CATSDGGGSETQYF.

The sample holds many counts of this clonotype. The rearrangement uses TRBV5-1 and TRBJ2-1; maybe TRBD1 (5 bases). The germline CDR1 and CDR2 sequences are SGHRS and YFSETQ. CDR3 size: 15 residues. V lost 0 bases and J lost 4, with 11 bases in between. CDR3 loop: CASSLVGDGYNEQFF. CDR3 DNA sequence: TGCGCCAGCAGCTTGGTAGGGGATGGATACAATGAGCAGTTCTTC. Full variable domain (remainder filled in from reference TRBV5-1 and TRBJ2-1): KAGVTQTPRYLIKTRGQQVTLSCSPISGHRSVSWYQQTPGQGLQFLFEYFSETQRNKGNFPGRFSGRQFSNSRSEMNVSTLELGDSALYLCASSLVGDGYNEQFFGPGTRLTVL.

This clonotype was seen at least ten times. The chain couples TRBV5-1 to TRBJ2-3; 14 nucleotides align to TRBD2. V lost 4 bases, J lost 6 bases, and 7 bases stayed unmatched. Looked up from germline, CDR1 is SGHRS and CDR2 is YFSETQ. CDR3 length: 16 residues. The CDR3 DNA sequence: TGCGCCAGCAGCCGCGGGACTAGCGGGAGTGTCGATACGCAGTATTTT. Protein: CASSRGTSGSVDTQYF. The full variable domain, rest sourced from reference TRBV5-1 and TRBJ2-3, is KAGVTQTPRYLIKTRGQQVTLSCSPISGHRSVSWYQQTPGQGLQFLFEYFSETQRNKGNFPGRFSGRQFSNSRSEMNVSTLELGDSALYLCASSRGTSGSVDTQYFGPGTRLTVL.

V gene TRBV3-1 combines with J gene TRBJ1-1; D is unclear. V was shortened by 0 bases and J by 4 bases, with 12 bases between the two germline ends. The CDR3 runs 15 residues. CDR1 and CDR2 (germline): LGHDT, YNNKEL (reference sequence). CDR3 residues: CASSQEAGWGTEAFF. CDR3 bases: TGTGCCAGCAGCCAAGAGGCTGGATGGGGCACTGAAGCTTTCTTT. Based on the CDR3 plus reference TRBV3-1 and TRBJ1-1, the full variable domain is DTAVSQTPKYLVTQMGNDKSIKCEQNLGHDTMYWYKQDSKKFLKIMFSYNNKELIINETVPNRFSPKSPDKAHLNLHINSLELGDSAVYFCASSQEAGWGTEAFFGQGTRLTVV.

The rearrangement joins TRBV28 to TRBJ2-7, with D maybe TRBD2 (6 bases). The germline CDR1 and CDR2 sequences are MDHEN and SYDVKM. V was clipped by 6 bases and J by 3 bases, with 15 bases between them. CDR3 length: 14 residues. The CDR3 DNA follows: TGTGCCAGCAGCTTCAGGAGGGCGGGCTACGAGCAGTACGTC. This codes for CASSFRRAGYEQYV.

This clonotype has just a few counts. As DNA, the CDR3 is TGTGCCAGCAACATCCTCCGGGACAGGATTGGCAATGAGCAGTTCTTC. It encodes CASNILRDRIGNEQFF. This rearrangement joins TRBV7-9 to TRBJ2-1; 8 bases are a match to TRBD1. After removal of 7 bases from V and 6 bases from J, the junction contained 14 bases not matched to a gene. Per germline, CDR1 SEHNR and CDR2 FQNEAQ (reference sequence). The CDR3 extends over 16 amino acids.

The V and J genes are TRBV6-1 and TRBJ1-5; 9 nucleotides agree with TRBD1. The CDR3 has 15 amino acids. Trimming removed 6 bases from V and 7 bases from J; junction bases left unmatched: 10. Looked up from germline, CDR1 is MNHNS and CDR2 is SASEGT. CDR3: CASRAGTGMGQPQHF. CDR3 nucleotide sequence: TGTGCCAGCAGGGCCGGGACAGGGATGGGGCAGCCCCAGCATTTT.

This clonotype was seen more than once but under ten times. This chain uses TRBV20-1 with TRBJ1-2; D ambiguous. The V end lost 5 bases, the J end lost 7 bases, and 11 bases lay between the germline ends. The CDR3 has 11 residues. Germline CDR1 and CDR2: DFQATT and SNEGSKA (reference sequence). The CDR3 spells CSALGLRGYTF. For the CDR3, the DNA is TGCAGTGCTCTCGGTCTTCGTGGCTACACCTTC.

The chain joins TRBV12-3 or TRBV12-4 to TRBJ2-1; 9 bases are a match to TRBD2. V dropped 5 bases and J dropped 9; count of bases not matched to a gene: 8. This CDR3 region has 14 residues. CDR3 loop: CASSRGGAYIEQFF. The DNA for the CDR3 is TGTGCCAGCAGTCGCGGGGGGGCTTATATTGAGCAGTTCTTC.

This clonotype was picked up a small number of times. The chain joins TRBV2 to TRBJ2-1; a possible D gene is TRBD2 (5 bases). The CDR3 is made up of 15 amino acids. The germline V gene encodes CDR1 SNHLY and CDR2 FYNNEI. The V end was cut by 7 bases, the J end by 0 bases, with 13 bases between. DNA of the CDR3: TGTGCCAGCATTTTCGGGGAGAGCTCCTACAATGAGCAGTTCTTC. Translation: CASIFGESSYNEQFF.

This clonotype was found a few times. CDR3 in DNA: TGTGCCAGCAGTGAATTGGGGGACTACGAGCAGTACTTC. It codes for CASSELGDYEQYF. The V and J genes are TRBV25-1 and TRBJ2-7; possibly TRBD1 or TRBD2 for D (5 bases each). The CDR3 totals 13 residues. Trimming shortened V by 1 base and J by 3 bases, and 7 bases separated the two germline ends. CDR1 and CDR2 (germline): MGHDK, SYGVNS.

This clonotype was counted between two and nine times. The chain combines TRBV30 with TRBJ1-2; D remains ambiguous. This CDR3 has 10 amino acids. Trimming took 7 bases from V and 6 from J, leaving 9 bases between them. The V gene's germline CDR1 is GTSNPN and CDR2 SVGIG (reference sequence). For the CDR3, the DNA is TGTGCCTTAGGTTGGGATGGCTACACCTTC. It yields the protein CALGWDGYTF.

The CDR3 loop is CASSYPGRGSPLHF. DNA of the CDR3: TGTGCCAGCAGTTACCCAGGACGCGGGTCACCCCTCCACTTT. The genes are TRBV6-5 and TRBJ1-6; D not certain. V gave up 2 bases and J gave up 10 bases, with 12 bases separating them. The CDR3 extends over 14 amino acids. Germline V gives CDR1 MNHEY, CDR2 SVGAGI.

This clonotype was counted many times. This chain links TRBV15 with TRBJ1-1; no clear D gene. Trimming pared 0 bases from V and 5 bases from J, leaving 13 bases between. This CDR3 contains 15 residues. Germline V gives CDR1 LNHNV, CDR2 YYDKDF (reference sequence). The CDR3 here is CATSRDLGVGTEAFF. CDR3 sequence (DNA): TGTGCCACCAGCAGAGATCTTGGTGTTGGAACTGAAGCTTTCTTT. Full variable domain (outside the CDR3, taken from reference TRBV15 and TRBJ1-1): DAMVIQNPRYQVTQFGKPVTLSCSQTLNHNVMYWYQQKSSQAPKLLFHYYDKDFNNEADTPDNFQSRRPNTSFCFLDIRSPGLGDTAMYLCATSRDLGVGTEAFFGQGTRLTVV.

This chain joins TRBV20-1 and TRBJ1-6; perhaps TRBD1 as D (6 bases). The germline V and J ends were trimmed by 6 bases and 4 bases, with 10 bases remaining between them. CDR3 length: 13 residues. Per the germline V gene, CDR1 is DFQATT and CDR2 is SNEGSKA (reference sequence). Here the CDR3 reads CSARTDYNSPLHF. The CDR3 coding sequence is TGCAGTGCCAGGACAGATTATAATTCACCCCTCCACTTT.

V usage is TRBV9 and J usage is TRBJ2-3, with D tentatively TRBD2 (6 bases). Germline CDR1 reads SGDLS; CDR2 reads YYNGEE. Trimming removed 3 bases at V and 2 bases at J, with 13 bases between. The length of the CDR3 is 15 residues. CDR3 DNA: TGTGCCAGCAGCGGAGGGCGGGGTAACACAGATACGCAGTATTTT. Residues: CASSGGRGNTDTQYF. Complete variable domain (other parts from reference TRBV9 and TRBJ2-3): DSGVTQTPKHLITATGQRVTLRCSPRSGDLSVYWYQQSLDQGLQFLIQYYNGEERAKGNILERFSAQQFPDLHSELNLSSLELGDSALYFCASSGGRGNTDTQYFGPGTRLTVL.

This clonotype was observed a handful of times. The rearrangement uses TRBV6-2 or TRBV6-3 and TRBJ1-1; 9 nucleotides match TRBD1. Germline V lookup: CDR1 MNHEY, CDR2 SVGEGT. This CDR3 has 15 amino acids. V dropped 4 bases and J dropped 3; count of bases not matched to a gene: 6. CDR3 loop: CASSSLGTGYTEAFF. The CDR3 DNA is TGTGCCAGCAGTTCCTTGGGGACAGGGTACACTGAAGCTTTCTTT.

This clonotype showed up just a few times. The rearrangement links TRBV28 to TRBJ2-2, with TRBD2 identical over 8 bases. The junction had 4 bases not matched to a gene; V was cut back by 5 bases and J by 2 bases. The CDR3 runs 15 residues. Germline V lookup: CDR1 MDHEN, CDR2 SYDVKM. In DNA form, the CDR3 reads TGTGCCAGCAGTGAAGCGGGGGCTAACACCGGGGAGCTGTTTTTT. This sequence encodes CASSEAGANTGELFF.

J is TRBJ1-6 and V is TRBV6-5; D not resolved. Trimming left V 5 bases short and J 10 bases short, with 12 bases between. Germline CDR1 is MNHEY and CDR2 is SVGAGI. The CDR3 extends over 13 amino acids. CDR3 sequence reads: CASSTVLESPLHF. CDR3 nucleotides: TGTGCCAGCAGTACCGTGCTCGAGTCACCCCTCCACTTT.

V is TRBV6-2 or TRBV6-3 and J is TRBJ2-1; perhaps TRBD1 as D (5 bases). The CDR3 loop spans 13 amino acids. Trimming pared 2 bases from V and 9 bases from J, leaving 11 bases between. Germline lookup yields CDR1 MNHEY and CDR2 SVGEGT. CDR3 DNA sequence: TGTGCCAGCAGTTACATCTCGGACACTGAGCAGTTCTTC. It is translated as CASSYISDTEQFF.